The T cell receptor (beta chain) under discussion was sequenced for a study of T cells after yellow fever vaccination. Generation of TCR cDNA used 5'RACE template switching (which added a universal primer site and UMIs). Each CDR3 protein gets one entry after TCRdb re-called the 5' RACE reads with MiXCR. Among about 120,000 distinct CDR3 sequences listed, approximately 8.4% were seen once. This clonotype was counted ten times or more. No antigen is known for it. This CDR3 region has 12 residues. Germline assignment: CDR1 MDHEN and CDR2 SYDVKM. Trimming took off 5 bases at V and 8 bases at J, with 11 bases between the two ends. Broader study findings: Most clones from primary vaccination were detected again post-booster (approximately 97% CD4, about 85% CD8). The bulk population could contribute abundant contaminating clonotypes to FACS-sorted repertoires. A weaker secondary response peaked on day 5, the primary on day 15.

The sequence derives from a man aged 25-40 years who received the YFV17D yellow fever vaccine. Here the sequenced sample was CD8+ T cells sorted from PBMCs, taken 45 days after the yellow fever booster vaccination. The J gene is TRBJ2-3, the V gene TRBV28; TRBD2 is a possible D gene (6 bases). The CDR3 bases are TGTGCCAGCAGTCCCGGGGGTAGTACGCAGTATTTT. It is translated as CASSPGGSTQYF.